One sample yielded the 30 T cell receptor beta chains listed below, sequenced in a study of blood T cell repertoires in COVID-19. The method was immunoSEQ multiplex PCR; TCRdb's version includes in-frame clones alone and lacks a portion of them. The top ten clones hold less than 2% of a sample with 95,000 to 130,000 clones, about nine tenths of them seen once. Sequenced material: peripheral blood. These TCRs come from a human donor with active COVID-19. The donor label of this sample is uncertain.

The chain uses TRBV13 and TRBJ1-5; D is undetermined. This CDR3 spans 12 amino acids. In germline, CDR1 is PRHDT, CDR2 FYEKMQ (reference sequence). V lost 6 bases to trimming and J lost 9 bases, with 12 bases between them. The CDR3 is CASSLGQTPQHF. The CDR3 DNA follows: TGTGCCAGCAGTTTGGGCCAGACGCCCCAGCATTTT.

The chain joins TRBV28 to TRBJ1-1; tentatively, D is TRBD1 (5 bases). The V end was cut by 6 bases, the J end by 1 base, with 15 bases between. The CDR3 runs 15 residues. The germline V gene has CDR1 MDHEN and CDR2 SYDVKM. CDR3 residues: CASSSWGVPNTEAFF. CDR3 DNA sequence: TGTGCCAGCAGCTCTTGGGGGGTCCCGAACACTGAAGCTTTCTTT.

The gene calls are TRBV6-6 and TRBJ1-3; D uncertain. Trimming took off 0 bases at V and 2 bases at J, with 8 bases between the two ends. Germline V gene data show CDR1 as MNHNY and CDR2 as SVGAGI (reference sequence). This CDR3 contains 15 residues. The CDR3 loop reads CASSYSQSPGNTIYF. CDR3 sequence (DNA): TGTGCCAGCAGTTACTCACAGAGTCCTGGAAACACCATATATTTT.

This sequence joins TRBV6-2 or TRBV6-3 and TRBJ1-5; TRBD1 matches 7 bases. The CDR3 contains 15 residues. J was trimmed by 4 bases and V by 5 bases; bases with no gene match: 8. Germline V gene sequence: CDR1 MNHEY, CDR2 SVGEGT. The CDR3 loop reads CASSTPGTANQPQHF. CDR3 in DNA: TGTGCCAGCAGTACGCCCGGGACAGCTAATCAGCCCCAGCATTTT.

The CDR3 here is CASSLEGTGGNEQFF. For the CDR3, the DNA is TGCGCCAGCAGCTTGGAGGGGACAGGGGGCAATGAGCAGTTCTTC. The V and J genes are TRBV5-1 and TRBJ2-1; 11 bases align to TRBD1. The CDR3 runs to 15 residues. Germline V CDR1 and CDR2: SGHRS, YFSETQ. V lost 0 bases to trimming and J lost 6 bases; unmatched junction nucleotides: 2.

V is TRBV4-3 and J is TRBJ1-2; 8 positions match TRBD1. Germline loops: CDR1 LGHNA, CDR2 YSLEER. The V gene end was trimmed by 2 bases and the J gene end by 1 base; junction bases not matched to a gene: 12. The CDR3 sequence is 18 residues long. The CDR3 loop is CASSQSVQGANLNYGYTF. Written as DNA, the CDR3 is TGCGCCAGCAGCCAAAGTGTGCAGGGGGCCAACCTTAACTATGGCTACACCTTC.

The J gene is TRBJ2-1, the V gene TRBV18, with D possibly matching TRBD2 (6 bases). The CDR3 totals 15 residues. CDR1 and CDR2 (germline): KGHSH, LQKENI. Trimming shortened V by 2 bases and J by 5 bases, and 13 bases separated the two germline ends. The CDR3 DNA is TGTGCCAGCTCACCAAGGTTTGCGGGGAACAATGAGCAGTTCTTC. Translating it yields CASSPRFAGNNEQFF.

The V call is TRBV7-9, the J call TRBJ2-5, with D perhaps TRBD2 (6 bases). Germline-derived CDR1 and CDR2 are SEHNR and FQNEAQ (reference sequence). This CDR3 comprises 15 residues. V lost 4 bases, J lost 4 bases, and 16 bases lay in between. The CDR3: CASSSRDSEGETQYF. CDR3 bases: TGTGCCAGCAGCTCCCGGGATTCGGAGGGAGAGACCCAGTACTTC.

The V and J genes are TRBV5-6 and TRBJ1-2, with D maybe TRBD1 (5 bases). The V end lost 2 bases, the J end lost 2 bases, and 10 bases lay between the germline ends. Germline V gives CDR1 SGHDT, CDR2 YYEEEE. The length of the CDR3 is 14 residues. The CDR3 nucleotides are TGTGCCAGCAGCTTTGCGGGGGTAAACTATGGCTACACCTTC. Its protein product is CASSFAGVNYGYTF.

Only a few counts were recorded for this clone. Other DNA sequences from this sample encode an identical CDR3 as well. This chain links TRBV27 with TRBJ1-5; 9 bases align to TRBD1. The CDR3 is 15 residues long. Losses at the gene ends were 5 bases for V and 2 bases for J; bases not matched to a gene: 4. The germline V gene encodes CDR1 MNHEY and CDR2 SMNVEV (reference sequence). The DNA for the CDR3 is TGTGCCAGCAGTCTGGACAGGGGTGGCAATCAGCCCCAGCATTTT. Translating gives CASSLDRGGNQPQHF.

The chain couples TRBV11-3 to TRBJ2-2, with TRBD1 as a possible D gene (7 bases). V gave up 3 bases and J gave up 7 bases, with 21 bases separating them. The V gene's germline CDR1 is SGHNT and CDR2 YENEEA. The CDR3 contains 17 residues. CDR3 in DNA: TGTGCCAGCAGCTTCCCCAGGGGGGCCCAAAGCGGCGGGGAGCTGTTTTTT. It is translated as CASSFPRGAQSGGELFF.

In its sample, this clone was seen once. The gene calls are TRBV3-1 (or the pseudogene TRBV3-2) and TRBJ2-2; D is possibly TRBD1 (5 bases). This CDR3 has 14 residues. The V gene's germline CDR1 is LGHDT and CDR2 YNNKEL (reference sequence). V lost 7 bases and J lost 5, with 14 bases in between. Here the CDR3 reads CASMYAGKTGELFF. The CDR3 DNA reads as TGTGCCAGCATGTACGCAGGGAAGACCGGGGAGCTGTTTTTT.

The chain combines TRBV5-5 with TRBJ1-1, with D maybe TRBD1 (5 bases). Per germline, CDR1 SGHKS and CDR2 YYEKEE (reference sequence). The length of the CDR3 is 18 residues. V was shortened by 0 bases and J by 2 bases, with 20 bases between the two germline ends. The CDR3 loop is CASSLAEAWGGRNTEAFF. As DNA, the CDR3 is TGTGCCAGCAGCTTGGCGGAGGCCTGGGGGGGAAGAAACACTGAAGCTTTCTTT.

V usage is TRBV10-3 and J usage is TRBJ1-2; D is undetermined. CDR3 length equals 15 residues. V was trimmed by 0 bases and J by 7 bases, leaving 15 bases between them. CDR1 ENHRY and CDR2 SYGVKD come from the germline V gene. The CDR3 nucleotides read TGTGCCATCAGTGAGTCAGGGAGGATTGAGGGTGGCTACACCTTC. The encoded protein is CAISESGRIEGGYTF.

The chain links TRBV5-8 to TRBJ1-2; D gene uncertain. V dropped 0 bases and J dropped 3 bases, with 9 bases sitting between them. Germline V gene sequence: CDR1 SGHTS, CDR2 YDEGEE. This CDR3 is 14 amino acids long. The CDR3 protein is CASSLAGGYYGYTF. CDR3 coding DNA: TGTGCCAGCAGCTTGGCCGGCGGCTACTATGGCTACACCTTC.

This clone was recorded only once. DNA for the CDR3: TGCGCCAGCACCTCAGCAGCGGGGGGGCCGTCCGATACGCAGTATTTT. This sequence encodes CASTSAAGGPSDTQYF. The chain is built from TRBV5-1 and TRBJ2-3; 10 bases agree with TRBD2. The germline V gene encodes CDR1 SGHRS and CDR2 YFSETQ. CDR3 length: 16 amino acids. V lost 6 bases to trimming and J lost 6 bases; unmatched junction nucleotides: 13.

V and J are TRBV27 and TRBJ2-2; possible D gene TRBD2, 6 bases. There are 14 residues in the CDR3. The germline CDR1 and CDR2 sequences are MNHEY and SMNVEV (reference sequence). V was clipped by 9 bases and J by 2 bases, with 13 bases between them. In DNA form, the CDR3 reads TGTGCCAGTCGGGCCGGGAGAAACACCGGGGAGCTGTTTTTT. Its protein is CASRAGRNTGELFF.

The chain is built from TRBV9 and TRBJ1-4; the match to TRBD1 covers 7 bases. The germline CDR1 and CDR2 sequences are SGDLS and YYNGEE. Trimming at V came to 3 bases and at J to 3 bases, leaving 8 bases not matched to a gene. CDR3 length equals 16 residues. In nucleotides, the CDR3 is TGTGCCAGCAGCGCGGGATCCGGGACAGCTAATGAAAAACTGTTTTTT. It yields the protein CASSAGSGTANEKLFF.

The chain has TRBV5-1 and TRBJ2-3; 12 nucleotides match TRBD2. Germline CDR1 reads SGHRS; CDR2 reads YFSETQ. The CDR3 totals 15 residues. After removal of 4 bases from V and 4 bases from J, the junction contained 4 bases not matched to a gene. CDR3: CASSPGLAGPDTQYF. As DNA, the CDR3 is TGCGCCAGCAGCCCAGGACTAGCGGGGCCAGATACGCAGTATTTT.

This chain uses TRBV7-9 with TRBJ1-1; TRBD1 agrees at 9 bases. The CDR3 totals 16 residues. CDR1 SEHNR and CDR2 FQNEAQ come from the germline V gene (reference sequence). The ends lost 1 base at V and 3 bases at J; junction bases unmatched: 6. CDR3 in amino acids: CASSLGPTGGDTEAFF. CDR3 nucleotides: TGTGCCAGCAGCTTAGGTCCGACAGGGGGGGACACTGAAGCTTTCTTT. The variable domain in full, completed from reference TRBV7-9 and TRBJ1-1, reads DTGVSQNPRHKITKRGQNVTFRCDPISEHNRLYWYRQTLGQGPEFLTYFQNEAQLEKSRLLSDRFSAERPKGSFSTLEIQRTEQGDSAMYLCASSLGPTGGDTEAFFGQGTRLTVV.

The rearrangement joins TRBV15 to TRBJ2-1; 12 positions agree with TRBD1. The CDR3 has 15 amino acids. The germline gives CDR1 LNHNV, CDR2 YYDKDF (reference sequence). V lost 1 base and J lost 9; bases outside the gene matches: 4. CDR3 protein: CATSRGGTGGSEQFF. As DNA, the CDR3 is TGTGCCACCAGCAGAGGAGGGACAGGGGGCAGTGAGCAGTTCTTC.

This sequence joins TRBV10-3 and TRBJ1-1; the match to TRBD1 covers 9 bases. The junction had 3 bases not matched to a gene; V was cut back by 10 bases and J by 0 bases. The CDR3 runs to 13 residues. Germline V CDR1 and CDR2: ENHRY, SYGVKD. The CDR3 nucleotides read TGTGCCACCCGGGACAGGGTGAACACTGAAGCTTTCTTT. This codes for CATRDRVNTEAFF.

This clone was detected once. The chain employs TRBV11-3 and TRBJ2-7; 8 bases are a match to TRBD2. Per germline, CDR1 SGHNT and CDR2 YENEEA. V trimming: 0 bases; J trimming: 2 bases; junction bases outside the gene matches: 12. The CDR3 consists of 18 residues. The CDR3: CASSLDHSTAGGTYEQYF. CDR3 DNA: TGTGCCAGCAGCTTAGATCATTCGACGGCGGGGGGCACCTACGAGCAGTACTTC.

The chain recombines TRBV24-1 with TRBJ2-1; possible D gene TRBD1, 6 bases. Trimming stripped 8 bases from V and 6 bases from J, with 13 bases between. The CDR3 spans 13 residues. CDR1 is KGHDR, CDR2 SFDVKD, per germline. The CDR3 reads CATKAQGSNEQFF. The CDR3 DNA follows: TGTGCCACCAAAGCCCAGGGGAGCAATGAGCAGTTCTTC.

The J gene is TRBJ1-6, the V gene TRBV7-9; weak D call: TRBD1 (5 bases). CDR3 length: 13 residues. V dropped 3 bases and J dropped 7 bases, with 7 bases sitting between them. Germline loops: CDR1 SEHNR, CDR2 FQNEAQ (reference sequence). Written as DNA, the CDR3 is TGTGCCAGCAGCTTTGACAGAAATTCACCCCTCCACTTT. This gives the protein CASSFDRNSPLHF. Variable domain in full (rest from reference TRBV7-9 and TRBJ1-6): DTGVSQNPRHKITKRGQNVTFRCDPISEHNRLYWYRQTLGQGPEFLTYFQNEAQLEKSRLLSDRFSAERPKGSFSTLEIQRTEQGDSAMYLCASSFDRNSPLHFGNGTRLTVT.

The sample holds one count of this clone. V and J are TRBV5-4 and TRBJ2-4, with 10 bases lining up with TRBD1. V dropped 4 bases and J dropped 4; count of bases not matched to a gene: 2. Germline V gene lookup returns CDR1 SGHNT and CDR2 YYREEE (reference sequence). CDR3 size: 14 residues. The CDR3 DNA is TGTGCCAGCAGCCTGGGACAGGGGAAAAACATTCAGTACTTC. Translated: CASSLGQGKNIQYF.

This sequence joins TRBV2 and TRBJ2-2, with D maybe TRBD2 (6 bases). CDR1 and CDR2 (germline): SNHLY, FYNNEI. CDR3 size: 14 residues. The ends were cut back, 7 bases at V and 2 bases at J, with 11 bases in the middle. CDR3 protein: CASNRGSNTGELFF. CDR3 bases: TGTGCCAGCAACCGGGGGTCAAACACCGGGGAGCTGTTTTTT. Combining the CDR3 with reference TRBV2 and TRBJ2-2 gives the whole variable domain EPEVTQTPSHQVTQMGQEVILRCVPISNHLYFYWYRQILGQKVEFLVSFYNNEISEKSEIFDDQFSVERPDGSNFTLKIRSTKLEDSAMYFCASNRGSNTGELFFGEGSRLTVL.

This clone was detected only once. The junction differs from germline at one of its ends, possibly a read error. The chain uses TRBV6-6 and TRBJ2-7; a possible D gene is TRBD2 (5 bases). The CDR3 is 11 amino acids. Germline V CDR1 and CDR2: MNHNY, SVGAGI (reference sequence). Here the CDR3 reads CASSGRRGLNF. For the CDR3, the DNA is TGTGCCAGCAGTGGCCGACGGGGATTAAACTTC.

J is TRBJ1-6 and V is TRBV15; 7 bases align to TRBD1. The length of the CDR3 is 15 residues. In germline, CDR1 is LNHNV, CDR2 YYDKDF (reference sequence). V shed 9 bases and J 5 bases; nucleotides not matched to a gene: 10. The CDR3 region has the DNA TGTGCCACGACAACTGGGACAGCCCATAATTCACCCCTCCACTTT. Translation gives CATTTGTAHNSPLHF.

This chain joins TRBV27 and TRBJ1-2; the match to TRBD1 covers 11 bases. V gave up 4 bases and J gave up 3 bases; unmatched junction bases: 4. CDR3 length equals 15 residues. From germline, CDR1 is MNHEY and CDR2 SMNVEV (reference sequence). The CDR3: CASSSRTGGDYGYTF. Written as DNA, the CDR3 is TGTGCCAGCAGTTCCCGGACAGGGGGCGACTATGGCTACACCTTC.